This T cell receptor (beta chain) came from a study of CD8+ T cells in alopecia areata. Trimming removed 3 bases from V and 6 bases from J, with 10 bases in between. The CDR3 consists of 13 residues. Germline V lookup: CDR1 LNHDA, CDR2 SQIVND (reference sequence). Following extraction, RNA underwent reverse transcription to cDNA, which served as the sequencing template. The table came from immunoSEQ multiplex PCR; TCRdb's copy has only in-frame clones and leaves some out. In the table there are about 30,000 clones, less than 65% of which are singletons. This TCR was sampled from a human donor with alopecia areata. The sample comprised NKG2D-high CD8+ T cells sorted from blood. This chain joins TRBV19 and TRBJ2-3; no definite D call. The DNA for the CDR3 is TGTGCCAGTAGTATTTTACTCCGGGATACGCAGTATTTT. As protein: CASSILLRDTQYF.